This T cell receptor (beta chain) was obtained from a study of OX40 agonist ivuxolimab in advanced cancers. Study background: An agonistic anti-OX40 (CD134) antibody, ivuxolimab, was used to treat the patients. Study findings and constraints: Relative to CD4+, CD8+ T cells held more expanded clones on average.

Note on this clone: As yet, its antigen is unknown.

V was clipped by 0 bases and J by 2 bases, with 9 bases between them. From germline, CDR1 is SGDLS and CDR2 YYNGEE. There are 16 residues in the CDR3. Here immunoSEQ multiplex PCR was the method, and the copy in TCRdb shows in-frame clones only, minus some. Among fewer than 90,000 clones listed, 65% to 90% were seen once. This chain links TRBV9 with TRBJ1-6; no clear D. This clonotype was sampled from an adult with an advanced solid tumor such as melanoma, head and neck, liver or kidney cancer. The specimen comprised CD4+ or CD8+ T cells sorted from blood, sampled in a trial of the OX40 agonist ivuxolimab. The CDR3 sequence is CASSVEGRPYNSPLHF. CDR3 sequence (DNA): TGTGCCAGCAGCGTAGAAGGGAGGCCCTATAATTCACCCCTCCACTTT.